This T cell receptor (beta chain) is drawn from a study of post-analysis software for immune sequencing data (dated by TCRdb to the mid-2010s). In the study overall: Disease courses on record covered relapsing-remitting, secondary progressive and progressive-relapsing multiple sclerosis, though some patients had no subtype annotation. A subset of samples was prepared in parallel using single-end sample barcoding, then pooled and co-amplified after Illumina adapter ligation. The patient repertoires were compared against approximately ten previously published healthy control repertoires obtained from donors aged roughly 6 to 25 years. The full study reports these points: The multiple sclerosis patient group was slightly younger than the control group. Strong co-clustering of samples prepared in the same batch was shown by direct clustering with F measure, prompting a batch-effect correction. Normalized Chao1 diversity was significantly lower in multiple sclerosis patients than controls, suggesting substantial peripheral T-cell clonal expansion. Four to six TRBV segments, including TRBV5-6, TRBV5-1 and TRBV20-1, were significantly more frequent in patients than controls.

CDR1 and CDR2 (LNHDA, SQIVND) derive from the germline V gene (reference sequence). Relative to germline, V is 7 bases shorter and J is 1 base shorter, with 13 bases between their ends. The CDR3 has 14 amino acids, counting the end cysteine and phenylalanine. The entry retains the CDR3 DNA only, 42 bases that are in frame from base 1. To demonstrate the VDJtools post-analysis software, the study profiled TCR beta repertoires from the peripheral blood of around 13 young patients with multiple sclerosis. The multiple sclerosis patients were children and adolescents between roughly 6 and 17 years of age. Library preparation employed PCR. These reads were obtained on an Illumina HiSeq 2500. To reduce PCR and sequencing biases, unique molecular identifiers were built into the TCR beta cDNA libraries. Every 1 to 10 million input T cells yielded approximately 500,000 cDNA molecules, meaning each molecule approximated one T cell. Patient libraries were prepared and sequenced with the same protocol used for the earlier healthy control dataset. Within a given batch, samples were prepared together, multiplexed and sequenced on the same HiSeq lane. The original methods were these. MIGEC was used to process the raw barcoded reads, and molecular identifier groups with only a single read were discarded before consensus assembly and CDR3 extraction. VDJtools was used for post-analysis of the clonotype tables, with diversity normalized by down-sampling every dataset to the smallest sample size. To correct batch-related cross-sample contamination, repertoire overlap clustering matched CDR3 amino acid sequences but not nucleotide sequences. TCRdb itself trimmed the public reads at Q25 with fastp, ran MiXCR and retained productive beta chains. For every CDR3 protein sequence, its rows merge into one entry that carries the most common genes and DNA. In this record, the V and J calls reflect TCRdb's handling and not the investigators' own analysis. Recorded for this sample are some 890,000 distinct CDR3 sequences; approximately 57% of them occurred a single time. The top ten clones comprise approximately 4.2% of the sample.

Details on this clonotype: Its cognate antigen has yet to be identified. Base qualities are not recorded, but no much larger clone differs from it by a single base.

The sequence was obtained from a girl aged 5-17 years with multiple sclerosis. The rearrangement joined TRBV19 to TRBJ1-1; there is no confident call for the D gene. The sequenced sample consisted of blood. The CDR3 is CASNSRGKNTEAFF. The DNA sequence reads TGTGCCAGTAATAGCCGAGGGAAGAACACTGAAGCTTTCTTT. The entire variable domain, with the stretches around the CDR3 drawn from the reference TRBV19 and TRBJ1-1 proteins, is DGGITQSPKYLFRKEGQNVTLSCEQNLNHDAMYWYRQDPGQGLRLIYYSQIVNDFQKGDIAEGYSVSREKKESFPLTVTSAQKNPTAFYLCASNSRGKNTEAFFGQGTRLTVV.